These T cell receptor beta chains were read from a single sample in a study of vaccination and CD4 T cells after COVID-19. These receptors' antigens are unknown. MiXCR was run by TCRdb on the PCR reads, yielding one entry per CDR3 protein. Counted here are 4,000 to 5,000 distinct CDR3 sequences, 50% to 70% occurring once; the ten biggest clones make up under 35%. Sequenced: CD4+ T cells from blood, cultured in vitro. These TCRs come from a human donor in good health. Both conserved end residues are part of each CDR3. A D gene is named only where the DNA matches it firmly. Some rows have no size entry. The others give once, few or many, or a class for an expanded clone.

J gene,clone size,V gene,D gene,CDR3 DNA,CDR3 protein
TRBJ1-2,few,TRBV4-3,-,TGCGCCAGCAGCCCAGGTTTCTTCAGTAATGGCTACACCTTC,CASSPGFFSNGYTF
TRBJ1-1,few,TRBV5-1,-,TGCGCCAGCAGCTTATCCATGAACACTGAAGCTTTCTTT,CASSLSMNTEAFF
TRBJ2-2,-,TRBV20-1,TRBD2,TGCAGTGCTTCTAGCGGGAGGGACACCGGGGAGCTGTTTTTT,CSASSGRDTGELFF
TRBJ2-5,-,TRBV7-8,TRBD2,TGTGCCAGCAGCCCCGGACTAGCGGGGAGGATTCAAGAGACCCAGTACTTC,CASSPGLAGRIQETQYF
TRBJ1-4,-,TRBV20-1,-,TGCAGTGCTAGATTGGGTGGTGAAAAACTGTTTTTT,CSARLGGEKLFF
TRBJ1-2,few,TRBV6-5,TRBD1,TGTGCCAGCAGTTACACAGGGGGCCGATATGGCTACACCTTC,CASSYTGGRYGYTF
TRBJ2-3,-,TRBV6-1,TRBD2,TGTGCCAGCAGAACCGGGCTAGCGGGGGTGGATACGCAGTATTTT,CASRTGLAGVDTQYF
TRBJ1-2,-,TRBV20-1,-,TGCAGTGCTAGAGTCAGGGGCCGGGCCGGTTACTATGGCTACACCTTC,CSARVRGRAGYYGYTF
TRBJ1-5,large,TRBV19,TRBD1,TGTGCCAGTACCGTCCCGGGACAGGGCAGGGGCAATCAGCCCCAGCATTTT,CASTVPGQGRGNQPQHF
TRBJ1-2,few,TRBV7-9,-,TGTGCCAGCAACCATTTCGTCGTGGGGGGCGACTATGGCTACACCTTC,CASNHFVVGGDYGYTF
TRBJ1-2,-,TRBV20-1,-,TGCAGTGCGGTTACAGGGTTCGAACGCGTCTACACCTTC,CSAVTGFERVYTF
TRBJ1-5,-,TRBV20-1,-,TGCAGTGCTAGAGATCAGCCCCAGCATTTT,CSARDQPQHF
TRBJ1-5,once,TRBV20-1,-,TGCAGTGCTAGAGTATCAGAAAATCAGCCCCAGCATTTT,CSARVSENQPQHF
TRBJ2-7,-,TRBV6-1,-,TGTGCCAGCAGTACCCAGACAGAGTACGAGCAGTACTTC,CASSTQTEYEQYF
TRBJ1-3,few,TRBV20-1,-,TGCAGTGCTTCCATACAGGGTCCCGGAAACACCATATATTTT,CSASIQGPGNTIYF
TRBJ1-5,-,TRBV21-1,-,TGTGCCAGCAGCACCCCCCGCGACAGGGGCGCCCAGCCCCAGCATTTT,CASSTPRDRGAQPQHF
TRBJ2-5,-,TRBV30,-,TGTGCCTGGAGTCCAGGGATCCAAGAGACCCAGTACTTC,CAWSPGIQETQYF
TRBJ2-7,-,TRBV7-8,-,TGTGCCAGCAGCTTAGCTTTTCAGGGGACCGGCCAGCCCTACGAGCAGTACTTC,CASSLAFQGTGQPYEQYF
TRBJ2-5,-,TRBV4-1,-,TGCGCCAGCAGCCACGGGATCGGAGGTTACCAAGAGACCCAGTACTTC,CASSHGIGGYQETQYF
TRBJ1-1,-,TRBV19,-,TGTGCCAGTAGTATTGCCAGGGGAGGCACTGAAGCTTTCTTT,CASSIARGGTEAFF
TRBJ1-1,-,TRBV2,-,TGTGCCAGCAGTGAAGAAGTAACATTGAAAGGAGCTTTCTTT,CASSEEVTLKGAFF
TRBJ1-2,-,TRBV7-2,-,TGTGCCAGCAGCCCGGAGAATTCCTATGGCTACACCTTC,CASSPENSYGYTF
TRBJ1-1,large,TRBV7-8,-,TGTGCCAGCCGGGGGGCTGTGGGCACTGAAGCTTTCTTT,CASRGAVGTEAFF
TRBJ2-7,few,TRBV20-1,TRBD1,TGCAGTGCTAGAGCCCGCCCTAAGACAGGGGCCGGGAACGAGCAGTACTTC,CSARARPKTGAGNEQYF
TRBJ1-1,-,TRBV6-1,-,TGTGCCAGCAGTAGGGACGGTGTGAACACTGAAGCTTTCTTT,CASSRDGVNTEAFF
TRBJ1-1,-,TRBV5-1,-,TGCGCCAGCAGCTTGGTCGGGGGCATGAACACTGAAGCTTTCTTT,CASSLVGGMNTEAFF
TRBJ1-6,-,TRBV20-1,-,TGCAGTGCTAGATCCTGGGTGGCAGGTCTAACCAGCTCCTATAATTCACCCCTCCACTTT,CSARSWVAGLTSSYNSPLHF
TRBJ1-2,-,TRBV6-5,TRBD1,TGTGCCAGCAGTTACTCGGGGACAGGGTCTGGTTCGAATGGCTACACCTTC,CASSYSGTGSGSNGYTF
TRBJ1-5,-,TRBV7-9,-,TGTGCCAGCGGCACGGTCGGGGGGGCCAATCAGCCCCAGCATTTT,CASGTVGGANQPQHF
TRBJ2-1,-,TRBV7-6,TRBD2,TGTGCCAGCAGCGCCGGGACTAGCGGGGGCCATGAGCAGTTCTTC,CASSAGTSGGHEQFF
TRBJ1-2,-,TRBV20-1,-,TGCAGTGCTAGACCTTCCCACGTTAGGGCTAACTATGGCTACACCTTC,CSARPSHVRANYGYTF
TRBJ2-1,medium-sized,TRBV7-8,-,TGTGCCAGCAGCGCCCGAGAGGGGAACAATGAGCAGTTCTTC,CASSAREGNNEQFF
TRBJ1-1,once,TRBV6-5,TRBD1,TGTGCCAGCAGTTACTACGGACAGGCCTTATCGGCTGAAGCTTTCTTT,CASSYYGQALSAEAFF
TRBJ1-5,-,TRBV7-9,-,TGTGCCAGCAGTTGGGGTGGTCAGCCCCAGCATTTT,CASSWGGQPQHF
TRBJ1-2,-,TRBV24-1,-,TGTGCCACCAGTGATCTGTGGGGCTACACCTTC,CATSDLWGYTF
TRBJ1-1,once,TRBV15,-,TGTGCCACCAGCAGTAACCTGAACACTGAAGCTTTCTTT,CATSSNLNTEAFF
TRBJ2-1,-,TRBV20-1,TRBD1,TGCAGTGCTAGAGCTTGGGACAGGGGACCCTACAATGAGCAGTTCTTC,CSARAWDRGPYNEQFF
TRBJ2-2,-,TRBV6-5,-,TGTGCCAGCAGTTACTTAGTGTCGACCGGGGAGCTGTTTTTT,CASSYLVSTGELFF